What follows are 6 T cell receptor beta chains derived from one specimen sequenced in a study of regulatory T cells in long-lasting Graves disease (dated by TCRdb to the early 2020s). This specimen's time point label, interpreted: newly diagnosed GD, antithyroid drugs for less than 3 months. For both TCR sequencing and RNA sequencing, RNA was extracted from PBMCs using TRIzol. Library construction relied on multiplex PCR. The reads were generated on an Illumina HiSeq 4000. To build TCR beta libraries, CDR3 regions were amplified by Arm-PCR using iRepertoire HTBI primers. Through fastp at Q25 and MiXCR, TCRdb rebuilt clones from the public reads, retaining in-frame beta chains. All rows with the same CDR3 protein become a single entry with the most common DNA and genes. The sample data list 250,000 to 300,000 distinct CDR3 sequences, and around 19% of these were observed just once. 11% to 15% of the sample lies in the top ten.

The same sample was also studied in work on T cells in Graves' hyperthyroidism and ophthalmopathy.

The sample consisted of peripheral blood mononuclear cells (PBMCs), taken at new diagnosis, from a patient treated with antithyroid drugs. The receptors derive from a woman under 40 with Graves disease. Donor details come from another sample of the same person, matched by shared clones.

This clonotype was seen repeatedly, ten times or more. The V gene is TRBV12-3 or TRBV12-4, the J gene TRBJ1-1; D is possibly TRBD1 (6 bases). This CDR3 spans 16 amino acids. V dropped 6 bases and J dropped 3 bases, with 20 bases sitting between them. CDR3 region: CASRTTGFALDTEAFF. For the CDR3, the DNA is TGTGCCAGCAGAACCACAGGGTTCGCTTTAGACACTGAAGCTTTCTTT.

A few counts support this clonotype. The CDR3 DNA follows: TGTGCCAGCAGCCTTAACGGGGTCCGTACTGAAGCTTTCTTT. It is translated as CASSLNGVRTEAFF. The chain links TRBV7-3 to TRBJ1-1, with D hard to call. CDR3 length: 14 amino acids. Germline loops: CDR1 SGHTA, CDR2 FQGTGA. V shed 5 bases and J shed 5 bases, with 15 bases lying between them.

A few counts support this clonotype. The V call is TRBV19, the J call TRBJ2-3; tentatively, D is TRBD2 (5 bases). CDR3 length equals 14 residues. Germline V gene data show CDR1 as LNHDA and CDR2 as SQIVND (reference sequence). With 7 bases removed from V and 6 bases from J, the gap between germline ends came to 17 bases. DNA for the CDR3: TGTGCCAGTACCCTCACTAGGATGGGTGATACGCAGTATTTT. It codes for CASTLTRMGDTQYF.

Ten or more counts support this clonotype. At one of its ends the junction is not consistent with the germline gene, which may arise from a read error. The chain couples TRBV5-1 to TRBJ1-1; D unclear. From germline, CDR1 is SGHRS and CDR2 YFSETQ. This CDR3 contains 14 residues. CDR3 in amino acids: CASSLGALNTEAFF. The DNA of the CDR3 is TGTGCCAGCAGCTTGGGCGCGCTGAACACTGAAGCTTTCTTT.

In its sample, this clonotype was seen many times. This chain connects TRBV29-1 to TRBJ2-1; D might be TRBD1 (5 bases). Germline V lookup: CDR1 SQVTM, CDR2 ANQGSEA. Trimming cost V 4 bases and J 7 bases, with 17 bases left between them. This CDR3 has 14 residues. CDR3 nucleotides: TGCAGCGTTGTAGGGGTTGGGGCTAGGAATGAGCAGTTCTTC. This codes for CSVVGVGARNEQFF.

This clonotype was picked up many times. The chain is built from TRBV6-5 and TRBJ1-2; 8 bases match TRBD1. Germline CDR1 reads MNHEY; CDR2 reads SVGAGI. The CDR3 is 14 amino acids. J gave up 2 bases and V 2 bases, and 1 base lay outside the gene matches. The CDR3 DNA reads TGTGCCAGCAGTTACCAGGGGGCGAACTATGGCTACACCTTC. This codes for CASSYQGANYGYTF.